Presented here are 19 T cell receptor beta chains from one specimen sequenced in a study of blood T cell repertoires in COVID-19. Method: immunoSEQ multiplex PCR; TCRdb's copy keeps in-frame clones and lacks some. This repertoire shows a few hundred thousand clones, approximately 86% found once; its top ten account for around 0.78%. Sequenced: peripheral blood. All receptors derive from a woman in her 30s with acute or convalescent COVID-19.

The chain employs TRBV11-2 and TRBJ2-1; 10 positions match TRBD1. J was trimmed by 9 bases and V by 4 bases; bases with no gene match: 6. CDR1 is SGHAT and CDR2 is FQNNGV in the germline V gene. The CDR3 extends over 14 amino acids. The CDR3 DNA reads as TGTGCCAGCAGCTCATCGACAGGGGGCATTGAGCAGTTCTTC. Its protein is CASSSSTGGIEQFF.

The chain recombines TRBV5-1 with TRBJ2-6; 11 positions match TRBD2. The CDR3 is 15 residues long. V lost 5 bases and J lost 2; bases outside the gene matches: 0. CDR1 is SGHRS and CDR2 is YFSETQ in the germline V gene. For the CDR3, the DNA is TGCGCCAGCAGGACTAGCGGGACTGGGGCCAACGTCCTGACTTTC. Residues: CASRTSGTGANVLTF.

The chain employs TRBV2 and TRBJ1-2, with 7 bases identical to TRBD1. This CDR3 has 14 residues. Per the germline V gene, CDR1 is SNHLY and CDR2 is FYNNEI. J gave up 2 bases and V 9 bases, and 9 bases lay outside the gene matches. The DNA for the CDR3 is TGTGCCAGTGTTAGACAGGGAAACAACTATGGCTACACCTTC. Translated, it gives CASVRQGNNYGYTF.

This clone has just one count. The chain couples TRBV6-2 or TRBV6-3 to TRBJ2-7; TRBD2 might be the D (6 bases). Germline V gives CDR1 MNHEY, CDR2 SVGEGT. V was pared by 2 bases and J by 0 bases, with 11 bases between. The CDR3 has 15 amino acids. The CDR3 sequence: CASSYGLANSYEQYF. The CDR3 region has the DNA TGTGCCAGCAGTTACGGTCTAGCGAACTCCTACGAGCAGTACTTC.

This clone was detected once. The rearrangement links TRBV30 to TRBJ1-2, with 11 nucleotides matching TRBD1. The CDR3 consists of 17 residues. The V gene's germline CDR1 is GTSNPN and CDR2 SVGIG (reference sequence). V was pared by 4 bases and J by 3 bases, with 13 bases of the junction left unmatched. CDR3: CAWTISGQGARDYGYTF. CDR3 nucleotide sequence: TGTGCCTGGACTATTAGTGGACAGGGGGCGCGGGACTATGGCTACACCTTC.

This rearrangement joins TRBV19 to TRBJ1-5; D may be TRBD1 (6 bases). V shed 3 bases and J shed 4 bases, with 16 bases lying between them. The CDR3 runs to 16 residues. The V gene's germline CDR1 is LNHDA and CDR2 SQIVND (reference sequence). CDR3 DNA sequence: TGTGCCAGTAGTATCTGGGCAGGGGCTACAAATCAGCCCCAGCATTTT. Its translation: CASSIWAGATNQPQHF.

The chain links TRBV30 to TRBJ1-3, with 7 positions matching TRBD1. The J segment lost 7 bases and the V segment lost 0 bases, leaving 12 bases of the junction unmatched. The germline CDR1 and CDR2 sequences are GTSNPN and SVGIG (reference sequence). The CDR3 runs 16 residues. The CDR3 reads CAWSVIVGTAKNTIYF. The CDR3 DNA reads TGTGCCTGGAGTGTAATCGTTGGGACAGCCAAGAACACCATATATTTT.

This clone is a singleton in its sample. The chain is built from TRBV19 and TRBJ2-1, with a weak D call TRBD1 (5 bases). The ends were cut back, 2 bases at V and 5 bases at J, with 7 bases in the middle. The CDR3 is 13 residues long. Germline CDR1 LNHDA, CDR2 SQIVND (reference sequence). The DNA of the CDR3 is TGTGCCAGTAGTATAACCAGGGACAATGAGCAGTTCTTC. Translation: CASSITRDNEQFF.

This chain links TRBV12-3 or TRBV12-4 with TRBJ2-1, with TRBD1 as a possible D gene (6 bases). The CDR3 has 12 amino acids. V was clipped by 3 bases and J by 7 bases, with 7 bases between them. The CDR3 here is CASSFGTNEQFF. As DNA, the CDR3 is TGTGCCAGCAGTTTCGGGACAAATGAGCAGTTCTTC.

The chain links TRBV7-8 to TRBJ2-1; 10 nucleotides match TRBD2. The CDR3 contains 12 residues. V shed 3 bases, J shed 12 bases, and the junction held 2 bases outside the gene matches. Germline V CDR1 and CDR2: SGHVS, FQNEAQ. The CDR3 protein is CASSFGTSAQFF. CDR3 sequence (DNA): TGTGCCAGCAGCTTCGGGACTAGCGCGCAGTTCTTC.

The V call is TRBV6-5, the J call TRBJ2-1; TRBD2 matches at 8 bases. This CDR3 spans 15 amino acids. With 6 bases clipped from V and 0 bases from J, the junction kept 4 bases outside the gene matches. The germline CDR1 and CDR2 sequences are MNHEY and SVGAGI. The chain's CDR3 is CASSPTSASYNEQFF. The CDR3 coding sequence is TGTGCCAGCAGCCCGACTAGCGCCTCCTACAATGAGCAGTTCTTC.

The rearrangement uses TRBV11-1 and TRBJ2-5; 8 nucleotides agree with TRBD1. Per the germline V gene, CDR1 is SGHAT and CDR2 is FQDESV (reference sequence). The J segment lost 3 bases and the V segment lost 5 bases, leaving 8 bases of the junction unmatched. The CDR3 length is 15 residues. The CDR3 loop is CASSRGDRPEETQYF. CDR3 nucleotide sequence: TGTGCCAGCAGCCGCGGGGACAGGCCTGAAGAGACCCAGTACTTC. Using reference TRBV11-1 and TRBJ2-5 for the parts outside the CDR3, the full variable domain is EAEVAQSPRYKITEKSQAVAFWCDPISGHATLYWYRQILGQGPELLVQFQDESVVDDSQLPKDRFSAERLKGVDSTLKIQPAELGDSAMYLCASSRGDRPEETQYFGPGTRLLVL.

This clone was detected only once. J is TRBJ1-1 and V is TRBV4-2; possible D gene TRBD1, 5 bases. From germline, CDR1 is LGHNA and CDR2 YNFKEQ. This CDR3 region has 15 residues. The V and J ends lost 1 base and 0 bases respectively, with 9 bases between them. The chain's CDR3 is CASSQGGGVNTEAFF. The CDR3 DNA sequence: TGTGCCAGCAGCCAAGGCGGGGGTGTGAACACTGAAGCTTTCTTT.

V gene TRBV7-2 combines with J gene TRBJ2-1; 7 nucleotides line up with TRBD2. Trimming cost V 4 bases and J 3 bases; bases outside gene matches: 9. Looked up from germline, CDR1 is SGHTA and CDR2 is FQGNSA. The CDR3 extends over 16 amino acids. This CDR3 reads CASSSGRGLGYNEQFF. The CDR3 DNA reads TGTGCCAGCAGCTCGGGGAGGGGACTGGGCTACAATGAGCAGTTCTTC.

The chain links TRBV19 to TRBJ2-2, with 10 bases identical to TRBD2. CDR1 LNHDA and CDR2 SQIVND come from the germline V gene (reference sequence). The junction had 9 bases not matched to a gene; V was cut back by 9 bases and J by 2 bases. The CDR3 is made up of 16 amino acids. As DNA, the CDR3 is TGTGCCAGCACCTCCCCTAGCGGGAGTAACACCGGGGAGCTGTTTTTT. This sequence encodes CASTSPSGSNTGELFF. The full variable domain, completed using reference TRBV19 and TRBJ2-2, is DGGITQSPKYLFRKEGQNVTLSCEQNLNHDAMYWYRQDPGQGLRLIYYSQIVNDFQKGDIAEGYSVSREKKESFPLTVTSAQKNPTAFYLCASTSPSGSNTGELFFGEGSRLTVL.

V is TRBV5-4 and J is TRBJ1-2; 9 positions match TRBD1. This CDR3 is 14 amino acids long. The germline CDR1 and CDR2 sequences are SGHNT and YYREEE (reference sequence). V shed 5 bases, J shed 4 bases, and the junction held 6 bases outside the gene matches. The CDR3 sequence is CASSHTGGSYGYTF. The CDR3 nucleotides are TGTGCCAGCAGTCATACAGGGGGCAGCTATGGCTACACCTTC.

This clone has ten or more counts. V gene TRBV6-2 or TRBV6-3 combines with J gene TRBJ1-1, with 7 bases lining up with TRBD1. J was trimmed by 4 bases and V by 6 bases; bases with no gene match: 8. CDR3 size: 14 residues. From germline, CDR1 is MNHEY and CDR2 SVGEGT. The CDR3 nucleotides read TGTGCCAGCAGCCCTATGAGGGACAGCACTGAAGCTTTCTTT. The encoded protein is CASSPMRDSTEAFF.

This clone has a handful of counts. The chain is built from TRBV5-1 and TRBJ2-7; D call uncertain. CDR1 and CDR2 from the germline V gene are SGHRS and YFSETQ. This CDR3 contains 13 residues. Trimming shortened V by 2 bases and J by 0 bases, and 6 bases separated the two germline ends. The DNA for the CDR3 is TGCGCCAGCAGCTTCCCATCCTCCTACGAGCAGTACTTC. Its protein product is CASSFPSSYEQYF.

CDR3 loop: CASSQDGASGNTIYF. CDR3 sequence (DNA): TGCGCCAGCAGCCAAGATGGGGCCTCTGGAAACACCATATATTTT. The rearrangement uses TRBV4-3 and TRBJ1-3; possible D gene TRBD1, 5 bases. Germline CDR1 reads LGHNA; CDR2 reads YSLEER. The CDR3 is 15 amino acids. The V and J ends lost 0 bases and 0 bases respectively, with 6 bases between them.